The rows below give T cell receptor beta chains drawn from one sample of a study of blood T cell repertoires in COVID-19. Profiling relied on immunoSEQ multiplex PCR, and the TCRdb table lists in-frame clones only, not all of them. The sample shows around 70,000 clones, just over 85% of them seen only once. Sequencing was performed on peripheral blood. All receptors come from an elderly woman with active or convalescent COVID-19. Both conserved end residues are trimmed from each CDR3. Each record gives: V gene, J gene, CDR3 protein.

V: TRBV27; J: TRBJ1-4; CDR3: ASSRTGRGEKLF
V: TRBV10-3; J: TRBJ2-6; CDR3: AISESYSSGANVLT
V: TRBV5-1; J: TRBJ2-2; CDR3: ASSLAVNTGELF
V: TRBV12-3/TRBV12-4; J: TRBJ2-3; CDR3: ASSRDTDTQY
V: TRBV27; J: TRBJ2-1; CDR3: ASGNMDNEQF
V: TRBV6-5; J: TRBJ2-7; CDR3: ASSYSTTGYEQY
V: TRBV7-9; J: TRBJ1-4; CDR3: ASRSTGEAAANEKLF
V: TRBV3-1/TRBV3-2; J: TRBJ2-1; CDR3: ASSPSKLFGEQF
V: TRBV18; J: TRBJ2-7; CDR3: ASSPPSGTSTYEQY
V: TRBV24-1; J: TRBJ1-2; CDR3: ATSDSMGRDVYGYT
V: TRBV24-1; J: TRBJ2-3; CDR3: ATSDPSGQGFTQY
V: TRBV4-2; J: TRBJ2-1; CDR3: ASSQVAGGYNEQF
V: TRBV3-1/TRBV3-2; J: TRBJ1-2; CDR3: ASSQRVEGGYT
V: TRBV24-1; J: TRBJ2-7; CDR3: ATSPESSYEQY
V: TRBV6-1; J: TRBJ2-7; CDR3: ASSEVFRVREQY
V: TRBV11-2; J: TRBJ2-1; CDR3: ASSRTSGNSYNEQF
V: TRBV5-8; J: TRBJ1-5; CDR3: ASSRGLRNQPQH
V: TRBV15; J: TRBJ2-7; CDR3: ATSRPGISHEQY
V: TRBV27; J: TRBJ1-4; CDR3: ASSQDRLSEKLF
V: TRBV5-8; J: TRBJ1-1; CDR3: ASSLGTGGPTEAF
V: TRBV27; J: TRBJ1-4; CDR3: ASSYRGLGEKLF
V: TRBV5-6; J: TRBJ1-5; CDR3: ASSLYRDTYSNQPQH
V: TRBV6-2/TRBV6-3; J: TRBJ1-5; CDR3: ASSYLIDRGGSNQPQH
V: TRBV5-8; J: TRBJ1-5; CDR3: ASSLSGTGWNQPQH
V: TRBV5-1; J: TRBJ1-2; CDR3: ASSPGLVQGGGYT
V: TRBV2; J: TRBJ2-3; CDR3: ASSGTSANTDTQY
V: TRBV18; J: TRBJ1-1; CDR3: ASSPVTGDTEAF
V: TRBV6-1; J: TRBJ1-4; CDR3: ASSEVIASTNEKLF
V: TRBV2; J: TRBJ2-5; CDR3: ASSESRGQETQY
V: TRBV7-2; J: TRBJ2-3; CDR3: ASSSYSVGGADTQY